Below, 29 T cell receptor beta chains from the same sample are listed, as sequenced in a study of T-cell reconstitution after alpha-beta-depleted transplantation in children. Preparing the TCRbeta library involved the use of unique molecular identifiers. TCRdb itself ran the PCR reads through MiXCR, one entry per CDR3 protein. Here the sample spans some 350,000 distinct CDR3 sequences, around 15% being singletons. Sequences were derived from PBMCs, mostly from graft donor cells, sampled 360 days after TCRalphabeta/CD19-depleted stem cell transplant. The receptors originated from a male patient aged 2 to 10 who had a stem cell transplant for acute lymphoblastic leukemia, so the T cells may come from the graft donor.

The chain has TRBV21-1 and TRBJ2-2; the D call of TRBD1 is as the table states it, not checked on the DNA. TRBV21-1 is termed a pseudogene. The CDR3 contains 13 residues. CDR3 loop: CASMGQNTGELFF. As DNA, the CDR3 is TGTGCCAGCATGGGACAGAACACCGGGGAGCTGTTTTTT.

This clonotype was detected a few times. The chain links TRBV24-1 to TRBJ2-5; 11 bases map to TRBD1. The length of the CDR3 is 13 residues. Germline loops: CDR1 KGHDR, CDR2 SFDVKD. V was pared by 10 bases and J by 4 bases, with 4 bases of the junction left unmatched. The CDR3: CATGQGAGETQYF. CDR3 nucleotides: TGTGCCACAGGACAGGGGGCTGGAGAGACCCAGTACTTC.

This chain connects TRBV20-1 to TRBJ2-3, with 9 bases fitting TRBD2. This CDR3 has 14 amino acids. CDR1 is DFQATT, CDR2 SNEGSKA, per germline (reference sequence). Unmatched junction bases numbered 6, after V lost 6 bases and J lost 2 bases. The CDR3 coding sequence is TGCAGTGCGCCGGGACTAGCCGCCACAGATACGCAGTATTTT. Amino acids: CSAPGLAATDTQYF.

The chain has TRBV29-1 and TRBJ2-7, with a tentative D call TRBD1 (8 bases). Germline values: CDR1 SQVTM, CDR2 ANQGSEA. V lost 4 bases, J lost 0 bases, and 19 bases lay in between. The CDR3 extends over 16 amino acids. CDR3 coding DNA: TGCAGCGTTGCAGGGGGCTCAGCGGGACGCTCCTACGAGCAGTACTTC. Protein: CSVAGGSAGRSYEQYF.

The chain links TRBV4-1 to TRBJ1-2; D is ambiguous. The germline V and J ends were trimmed by 1 base and 2 bases, with 14 bases remaining between them. The germline V gene has CDR1 MGHRA and CDR2 YSYEKL. The CDR3 covers 16 residues. The CDR3 coding sequence is TGCGCCAGCAGCCAAGCGGCAGATGATCCAAACTATGGCTACACCTTC. Its protein product is CASSQAADDPNYGYTF.

Here the CDR3 reads CASSFRLSTGELFF. The DNA for the CDR3 is TGTGCCAGCAGTTTTCGTCTTTCCACCGGGGAGCTGTTTTTT. The V and J genes are TRBV28 and TRBJ2-2; D remains ambiguous. Germline values: CDR1 MDHEN, CDR2 SYDVKM. Between the trimmed V and J ends, which lost 3 bases and 4 bases, there was a span of 9 bases. The CDR3 covers 14 residues.

At least ten counts were recorded for this clonotype. The V call is TRBV12-3 or TRBV12-4, the J call TRBJ2-2; the D is unclear. CDR3 length: 12 amino acids. The V and J ends lost 3 bases and 2 bases respectively, with 1 base between them. The CDR3, as DNA: TGTGCCAGCAGTTTTAACACCGGGGAGCTGTTTTTT. Translation: CASSFNTGELFF.

This clonotype has just a few counts. The V and J genes are TRBV6-2 or TRBV6-3 and TRBJ2-1, with D perhaps being TRBD1 or TRBD2 (6 bases each). The germline V gene encodes CDR1 MNHEY and CDR2 SVGEGT. Between the trimmed V and J ends, which lost 8 bases and 7 bases, there was a span of 9 bases. CDR3 length: 11 residues. The CDR3 loop is CASGGGNEQFF. CDR3 bases: TGTGCCAGCGGAGGGGGGAATGAGCAGTTCTTC.

For the CDR3, the DNA is TGCGCCAGCAGCCAAGCCCCCCCGGGCCAAATAAACGTCCTGACTTTC. Translating gives CASSQAPPGQINVLTF. V gene TRBV4-3 combines with J gene TRBJ2-6; D uncertain. The germline V and J ends were trimmed by 1 base and 10 bases, with 17 bases remaining between them. The CDR3 contains 16 residues. Germline CDR1 is LGHNA and CDR2 is YSLEER.

V gene TRBV6-6 combines with J gene TRBJ2-3, with 8 bases matching TRBD2. Trimming at V came to 8 bases and at J to 6 bases, leaving 7 bases not matched to a gene. This CDR3 region has 13 residues. The germline V gene encodes CDR1 MNHNY and CDR2 SVGAGI (reference sequence). CDR3 bases: TGTGCCAGCCGAGCGGGAGTGGGGGATACGCAGTATTTT. This codes for CASRAGVGDTQYF.

The CDR3 DNA sequence: TGTGCCAGCAGGACCGGGGGCGCGACCGAGCAGTACTTC. Translation: CASRTGGATEQYF. The chain is built from TRBV28 and TRBJ2-7; D possibly matches TRBD1 or TRBD2 (6 bases each). V was cut by 6 bases and J by 6 bases, with 15 bases left in between. This CDR3 is 13 amino acids long. Germline V gives CDR1 MDHEN, CDR2 SYDVKM.

The CDR3 region has the DNA TGTGCCAGCAGCCCCCCCTGGGCGGGCTCCTACAATGAGCAGTTCTTC. Translation: CASSPPWAGSYNEQFF. The chain joins TRBV9 to TRBJ2-1; a weak D match, TRBD2 (5 bases). V lost 4 bases to trimming and J lost 0 bases, with 14 bases between them. The CDR3 extends over 16 amino acids. Germline V gene data show CDR1 as SGDLS and CDR2 as YYNGEE.

This clonotype was seen more than once but under ten times. This chain connects TRBV28 to TRBJ2-4; D unresolved. The V gene's germline CDR1 is MDHEN and CDR2 SYDVKM. This CDR3 comprises 14 residues. Trimming stripped 5 bases from V and 6 bases from J, with 14 bases between. The CDR3 DNA follows: TGTGCCAGCAGTCCCGCTAGTGGACCAAACATTCAGTACTTC. Amino acids: CASSPASGPNIQYF.

The gene calls are TRBV27 and TRBJ2-4; the D gene is possibly TRBD1 (6 bases). CDR3 length equals 14 residues. CDR1 MNHEY and CDR2 SMNVEV come from the germline V gene (reference sequence). Trimming shortened V by 4 bases and J by 8 bases, and 15 bases separated the two germline ends. The CDR3 DNA sequence: TGTGCCAGCAGTTACGCGCACTCAGGGGACATTCAGTACTTC. Protein sequence: CASSYAHSGDIQYF.

There are a few counts of this clonotype. The chain joins TRBV7-8 to TRBJ2-3; 13 bases align to TRBD2. Germline values: CDR1 SGHVS, CDR2 FQNEAQ. CDR3 size: 18 residues. V was clipped by 1 base and J by 3 bases; unmatched bases: 7. The CDR3: CASSLGWTSGSPTDTQYF. In nucleotides, the CDR3 is TGTGCCAGCAGCTTAGGCTGGACTAGCGGGAGTCCTACAGATACGCAGTATTTT.

The J gene is TRBJ1-5, the V gene TRBV5-8; D uncertain. Per the germline V gene, CDR1 is SGHTS and CDR2 is YDEGEE. Trimming removed 0 bases at V and 1 base at J, with 14 bases between. The CDR3 length is 17 residues. CDR3 bases: TGTGCCAGCAGCTTGGATTACTTCGGACGGAGCAATCAGCCCCAGCATTTT. Translated: CASSLDYFGRSNQPQHF. Supplemented by reference TRBV5-8 and TRBJ1-5, the full variable domain reads EAGVTQSPTHLIKTRGQQATLRCSPISGHTSVYWYQQALGLGLQFLLWYDEGEERNRGNFPPRFSGRQFPNYSSELNVNALELEDSALYLCASSLDYFGRSNQPQHFGDGTRLSIL.

This clonotype was counted only a few times. The J gene is TRBJ2-2, the V gene TRBV12-3 or TRBV12-4; weak D call: TRBD1 (5 bases). Trimming removed 3 bases from V and 5 bases from J, with 10 bases in between. This CDR3 has 14 amino acids. This chain's CDR3 is CASSFGHRTGELFF. CDR3 DNA sequence: TGTGCCAGCAGTTTCGGGCACAGGACCGGGGAGCTGTTTTTT.

This chain uses TRBV27 with TRBJ2-7; D is unclear. CDR3 length equals 14 residues. Germline V gene data show CDR1 as MNHEY and CDR2 as SMNVEV (reference sequence). Deletions cut 3 bases from V and 0 bases from J, with 9 bases between. The CDR3 DNA follows: TGTGCCAGCAGTTTGAAAGGTCGCTCCTACGAGCAGTACTTC. Amino acid sequence: CASSLKGRSYEQYF.

This clonotype came up many times. The genes are TRBV6-6 and TRBJ1-5; 7 nucleotides agree with TRBD1. Per the germline V gene, CDR1 is MNHNY and CDR2 is SVGAGI (reference sequence). The CDR3 contains 13 residues. Trimming removed 8 bases from V and 6 bases from J; junction bases left unmatched: 7. Here the CDR3 reads CASHRGWGQPQHF. CDR3 nucleotides: TGTGCCAGCCACAGGGGATGGGGTCAGCCCCAGCATTTT.

This clonotype was counted only a few times. This chain joins TRBV7-2 and TRBJ2-7; 9 bases match TRBD2. Germline CDR1 SGHTA, CDR2 FQGNSA. This CDR3 has 17 residues. V gave up 5 bases and J gave up 5 bases; unmatched junction bases: 16. The CDR3 nucleotides are TGTGCCAGCAGCGGTACTCTCTACGGCGGGAGGGTCCACGAGCAGTACTTC. It codes for CASSGTLYGGRVHEQYF.

This clonotype was seen a handful of times. CDR3 nucleotides: TGCAGTGCTATGGCGAGCGGGAGATCCGCTTGGGCAGATACGCAGTATTTT. Its translation: CSAMASGRSAWADTQYF. The gene calls are TRBV20-1 and TRBJ2-3; 8 bases map to TRBD2. V was clipped by 4 bases and J by 4 bases; unmatched bases: 16. The CDR3 contains 17 residues. The germline CDR1 and CDR2 sequences are DFQATT and SNEGSKA (reference sequence).

V and J are TRBV5-1 and TRBJ2-2; D unclear. There are 15 residues in the CDR3. Germline loops: CDR1 SGHRS, CDR2 YFSETQ. The germline V and J ends were trimmed by 4 bases and 4 bases, with 14 bases remaining between them. CDR3 in DNA: TGCGCCAGCAGCCCGGGCCGCCCGGGCACCGGGGAGCTGTTTTTT. Its translation is CASSPGRPGTGELFF. Full variable domain (missing parts from reference TRBV5-1 and TRBJ2-2): KAGVTQTPRYLIKTRGQQVTLSCSPISGHRSVSWYQQTPGQGLQFLFEYFSETQRNKGNFPGRFSGRQFSNSRSEMNVSTLELGDSALYLCASSPGRPGTGELFFGEGSRLTVL.

This clonotype occurred a few times. V usage is TRBV9 and J usage is TRBJ2-2; TRBD2 agrees at 12 bases. The CDR3 covers 16 residues. The V segment lost 5 bases and the J segment 7 bases; nucleotides outside the gene matches: 9. The germline CDR1 and CDR2 sequences are SGDLS and YYNGEE. CDR3 sequence: CASRDTSGGKSGELFF. The CDR3 nucleotides read TGTGCCAGCAGAGATACTAGCGGGGGGAAGAGCGGGGAGCTGTTTTTT.

This clonotype is a singleton in its sample. The chain carries TRBV24-1 and TRBJ2-3; D might be TRBD1 or TRBD2, each matching 5 bases. Germline assignment: CDR1 KGHDR and CDR2 SFDVKD. V lost 10 bases and J lost 8, with 12 bases in between. This CDR3 has 11 amino acids. CDR3 sequence: CATADGGTQYF. The CDR3 nucleotides are TGTGCCACAGCCGATGGGGGTACGCAGTATTTT.

Ten or more counts support this clonotype. The chain couples TRBV20-1 to TRBJ2-3, with a possible D match to TRBD2 (6 bases). Germline CDR1 reads DFQATT; CDR2 reads SNEGSKA (reference sequence). The CDR3 spans 15 residues. The V gene lost 0 bases and the J gene lost 1 base, with 11 bases spanning the gap. CDR3 DNA: TGCAGTGCTAGAGATCCGGAGCGGGGCACAGATACGCAGTATTTT. The encoded protein is CSARDPERGTDTQYF.

There are many counts of this clonotype. This chain joins TRBV29-1 and TRBJ2-3; 11 nucleotides agree with TRBD2. This CDR3 spans 17 amino acids. The J segment lost 4 bases and the V segment lost 4 bases, leaving 13 bases of the junction unmatched. Germline V gene lookup returns CDR1 SQVTM and CDR2 ANQGSEA. The CDR3 coding sequence is TGCAGCGTTGGCGGTAGCGGGAGGGCCCTCAGAGCAGATACGCAGTATTTT. Its protein is CSVGGSGRALRADTQYF.

This clonotype was seen at least ten times. The genes are TRBV28 and TRBJ2-7; unclear D gene. Germline CDR1 MDHEN, CDR2 SYDVKM. Trimming took 5 bases from V and 2 from J, leaving 16 bases between them. The CDR3 extends over 15 amino acids. The CDR3 DNA reads as TGTGCCAGCAGTCCGATATTTGGACGGACCTACGAGCAGTACTTC. Its protein is CASSPIFGRTYEQYF.

This clonotype has at least ten counts. This chain connects TRBV7-6 to TRBJ2-3, with TRBD2 matching 9 bases. The germline CDR1 and CDR2 sequences are SGHVS and FNYEAQ. Germline trimming cut 7 bases from V and 5 bases from J; bases unmatched to any gene: 10. The CDR3 has 15 residues. The CDR3 region has the DNA TGTGCCAGCACCCCGGGGCTAGCGGGAAGAGATACGCAGTATTTT. Encoded protein: CASTPGLAGRDTQYF.

There are a few counts of this clonotype. The rearrangement links TRBV5-1 to TRBJ2-3; TRBD2 aligns across 7 bases. The CDR3 contains 17 residues. J was trimmed by 3 bases and V by 4 bases; bases with no gene match: 14. CDR1 SGHRS and CDR2 YFSETQ come from the germline V gene. The DNA of the CDR3 is TGCGCCAGCAGCCCCCTTCTGCGGGGAGGGGTAACAGATACGCAGTATTTT. Translation: CASSPLLRGGVTDTQYF.